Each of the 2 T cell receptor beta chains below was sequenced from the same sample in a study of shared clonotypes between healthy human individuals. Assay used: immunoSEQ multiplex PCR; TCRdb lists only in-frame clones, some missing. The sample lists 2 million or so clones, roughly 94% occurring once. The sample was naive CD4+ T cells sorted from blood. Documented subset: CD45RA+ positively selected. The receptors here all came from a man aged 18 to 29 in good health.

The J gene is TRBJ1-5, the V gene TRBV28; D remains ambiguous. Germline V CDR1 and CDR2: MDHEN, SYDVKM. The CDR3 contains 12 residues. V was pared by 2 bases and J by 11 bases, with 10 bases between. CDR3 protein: CASSLTTGTQHF. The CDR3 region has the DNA TGTGCCAGCAGTTTAACTACGGGGACCCAGCATTTT. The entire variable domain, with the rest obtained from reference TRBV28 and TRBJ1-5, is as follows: DVKVTQSSRYLVKRTGEKVFLECVQDMDHENMFWYRQDPGLGLRLIYFSYDVKMKEKGDIPEGYSVSREKKERFSLILESASTNQTSMYLCASSLTTGTQHFGDGTRLSIL.

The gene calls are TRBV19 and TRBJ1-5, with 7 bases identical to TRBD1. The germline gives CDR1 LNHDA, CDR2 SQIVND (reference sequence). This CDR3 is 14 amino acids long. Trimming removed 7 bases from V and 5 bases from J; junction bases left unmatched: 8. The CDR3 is CASTDRVGDQPQHF. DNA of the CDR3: TGTGCCAGTACCGACAGGGTAGGGGATCAGCCCCAGCATTTT. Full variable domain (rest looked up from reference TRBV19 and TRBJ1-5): DGGITQSPKYLFRKEGQNVTLSCEQNLNHDAMYWYRQDPGQGLRLIYYSQIVNDFQKGDIAEGYSVSREKKESFPLTVTSAQKNPTAFYLCASTDRVGDQPQHFGDGTRLSIL.